This T cell receptor (beta chain) was sequenced in a study of blood T cell repertoires in COVID-19. The CDR3 extends over 14 amino acids. The germline CDR1 and CDR2 sequences are MNHEY and SMNVEV (reference sequence). V lost 4 bases and J lost 1, with 10 bases in between. The table came from immunoSEQ multiplex PCR; TCRdb's copy has only in-frame clones and leaves some out. The profile shows hundreds of thousands of clones, 80% to 90% of them singletons. What was sequenced was PBMCs or T cells enriched from blood (not recorded which). This clonotype was obtained from a young man who had recovered from COVID-19. This chain connects TRBV27 to TRBJ1-1; tentative D call: TRBD1 (6 bases). The CDR3 DNA reads as TGTGCCAGCAGTTACATACAGGGGAACACTGAAGCTTTCTTT. This codes for CASSYIQGNTEAFF.